This T cell receptor (beta chain) stems from a study of OX40 agonist ivuxolimab in advanced cancers. Looking at the study overall: Dose-escalation patients had hepatocellular carcinoma, melanoma, renal cell or head and neck cancer. Overall study results and limits: Averaging showed that CD8+ T cells had more expanded clones than CD4+ did.

Measured with immunoSEQ multiplex PCR; TCRdb has only the in-frame clones, and not every one. The sample lists about 71,000 clones; 78% were seen once. The V gene lost 1 base and the J gene lost 1 base, with 16 bases spanning the gap. The germline V gene encodes CDR1 SGHAT and CDR2 FQNNGV. The length of the CDR3 is 17 residues. Note on this clone: No antigen is known for it.

The chain employs TRBV11-2 and TRBJ1-1; D might be TRBD1 (5 bases). The sequences come from CD4+ or CD8+ T cells sorted from blood, collected in a trial of the OX40 agonist ivuxolimab. This receptor was identified in an adult with an advanced solid tumor such as melanoma, head and neck, liver or kidney cancer. Here the CDR3 DNA reads TGTGCCAGCAGCTTAGGGGGACGTTTTGAAAAGAACACTGAAGCTTTCTTT. It yields the protein CASSLGGRFEKNTEAFF.